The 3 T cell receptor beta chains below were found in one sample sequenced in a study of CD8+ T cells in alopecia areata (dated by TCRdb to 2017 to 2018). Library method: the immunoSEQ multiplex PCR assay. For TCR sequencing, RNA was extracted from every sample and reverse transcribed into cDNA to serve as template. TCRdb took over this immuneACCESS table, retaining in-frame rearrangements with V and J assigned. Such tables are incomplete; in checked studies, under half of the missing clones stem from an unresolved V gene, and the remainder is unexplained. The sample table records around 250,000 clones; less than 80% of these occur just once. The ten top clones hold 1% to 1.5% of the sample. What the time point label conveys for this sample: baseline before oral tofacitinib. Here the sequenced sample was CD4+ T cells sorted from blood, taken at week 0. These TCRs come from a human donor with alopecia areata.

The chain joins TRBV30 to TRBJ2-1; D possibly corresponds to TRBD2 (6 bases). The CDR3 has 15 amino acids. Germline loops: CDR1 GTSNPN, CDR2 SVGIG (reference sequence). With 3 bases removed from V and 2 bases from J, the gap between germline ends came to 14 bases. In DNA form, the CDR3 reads TGTGCCTGGAGCATAGTGGGGGGAGCCTACAATGAGCAGTTCTTC. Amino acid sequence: CAWSIVGGAYNEQFF.

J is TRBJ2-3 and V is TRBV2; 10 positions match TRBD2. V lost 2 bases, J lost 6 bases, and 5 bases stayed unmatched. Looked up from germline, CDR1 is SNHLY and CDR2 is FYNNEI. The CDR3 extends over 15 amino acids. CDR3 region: CASSEQRGGLDTQYF. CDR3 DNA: TGTGCCAGCAGTGAACAGCGGGGGGGCCTTGATACGCAGTATTTT.

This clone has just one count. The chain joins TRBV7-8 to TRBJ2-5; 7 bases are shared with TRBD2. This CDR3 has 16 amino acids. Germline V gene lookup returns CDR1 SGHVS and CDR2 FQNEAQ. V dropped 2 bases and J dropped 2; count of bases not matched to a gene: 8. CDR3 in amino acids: CASSLLGLSGQETQYF. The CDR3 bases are TGTGCCAGCAGCTTACTAGGACTTAGCGGGCAAGAGACCCAGTACTTC.